These T cell receptor beta chains were read from a single sample in a study of T cells in Graves' hyperthyroidism and ophthalmopathy. One entry per CDR3 protein, called by TCRdb with MiXCR from the multiplex PCR reads. The sample lists some 300,000 distinct CDR3 sequences; approximately 19% were seen once. Sequencing was performed on blood. These receptors all come from a man between 45 and 60 years old with Graves' ophthalmopathy. CDR3s include the opening cysteine and the closing phenylalanine or tryptophan. D genes are given only for firm matches. Not every row has a clone size; where given, it reads once, few, many or a size class.

v_call,d_call,clone_size,j_call,cdr3_aa,cdr3_nt
TRBV6-2/TRBV6-3,.,few,TRBJ2-3,CASSREVLPTDTQYF,TGTGCCAGCAGTCGTGAGGTACTCCCCACAGATACGCAGTATTTT
TRBV24-1,TRBD2,.,TRBJ2-1,CATSDRSGFTYNEQFF,TGTGCCACCAGTGATCGTAGCGGGTTCACCTACAATGAGCAGTTCTTC
TRBV11-2,TRBD1,many,TRBJ2-7,CASSATGGLGYEQYF,TGTGCCAGCAGCGCAACAGGGGGCTTAGGGTACGAGCAGTACTTC
TRBV28,.,few,TRBJ1-5,CASSPRVANQPQHF,TGTGCCAGCAGTCCTAGGGTCGCAAATCAGCCCCAGCATTTT
TRBV18,.,few,TRBJ2-1,CASSPLPGASYNEQFF,TGTGCCAGCTCACCACTGCCAGGGGCTTCCTACAATGAGCAGTTCTTC
TRBV11-1,.,.,TRBJ2-7,CASNLGSAFGEQYF,TGTGCCAGCAACTTAGGATCGGCATTTGGAGAGCAGTACTTC
TRBV28,.,few,TRBJ2-7,CASSPPTRTGEQYF,TGTGCCAGCAGTCCCCCGACTAGGACGGGGGAGCAGTACTTC
TRBV20-1,.,few,TRBJ2-7,CSARRGSYEQYF,TGCAGTGCTAGACGGGGTTCCTACGAGCAGTACTTC
TRBV5-6,.,few,TRBJ2-3,CASSPDIGVTDTQYF,TGTGCCAGCAGCCCGGATATAGGAGTCACAGATACGCAGTATTTT
TRBV20-1,TRBD2,.,TRBJ2-7,CSAPGLAGGPRYEQYF,TGCAGTGCTCCAGGACTAGCGGGAGGGCCTAGGTACGAGCAGTACTTC
TRBV27,TRBD2,.,TRBJ2-1,CASSPLAGSGNEQFF,TGTGCCAGCAGTCCTCTAGCGGGATCGGGCAATGAGCAGTTCTTC
TRBV6-4,TRBD2,.,TRBJ2-1,CASSDSGLAGGHNEQFF,TGTGCCAGCAGTGACTCGGGGTTAGCGGGAGGTCACAATGAGCAGTTCTTC
TRBV6-5,.,few,TRBJ1-1,CASSYAAALGTEAFF,TGTGCCAGCAGTTACGCGGCAGCCCTGGGCACTGAAGCTTTCTTT
TRBV2,TRBD2,.,TRBJ2-1,CASSEALRLAGGRSSYNEQFF,TGTGCCAGCAGTGAAGCGCTTCGGCTAGCGGGAGGGCGGAGCTCCTACAATGAGCAGTTCTTC
TRBV7-3,.,.,TRBJ2-2,CASSSPGGAGTGELFF,TGTGCTAGCAGCTCTCCGGGGGGCGCGGGCACCGGGGAGCTGTTTTTT
TRBV6-5,.,many,TRBJ1-2,CASSYSGGEANYGYTF,TGTGCCAGCAGTTACAGTGGGGGGGAGGCTAACTATGGCTACACCTTC
TRBV19,TRBD1,few,TRBJ1-1,CASKGQGTAAEAFF,TGTGCCAGTAAAGGACAGGGGACTGCGGCTGAAGCTTTCTTT
TRBV28,.,many,TRBJ2-3,CASFRGALDNTQYF,TGTGCCAGCTTCAGGGGCGCGCTCGATAATACGCAGTATTTT
TRBV28,.,many,TRBJ2-5,CASSQSGTVGTQYF,TGTGCCAGCAGTCAGTCCGGGACCGTTGGGACCCAGTACTTC
TRBV5-1,.,.,TRBJ1-1,CASSLGPVVEAFF,TGCGCCAGCAGCTTGGGGCCGGTAGTTGAAGCTTTCTTT
TRBV3-1,.,many,TRBJ1-5,CASSQSVGIGQPQHF,TGTGCCAGCAGCCAAAGCGTGGGGATAGGTCAGCCCCAGCATTTT
TRBV5-1,.,many,TRBJ1-1,CASSLAWDTEAFF,TGCGCCAGCAGCTTGGCATGGGACACTGAAGCTTTCTTT
TRBV5-1,.,many,TRBJ2-7,CASSQGPSYEQYF,TGCGCCAGCAGCCAGGGACCTTCCTACGAGCAGTACTTC
TRBV30,TRBD2,many,TRBJ2-1,CAWSEAGVEQFF,TGTGCCTGGAGCGAAGCGGGAGTAGAACAGTTCTTC
TRBV29-1,.,.,TRBJ2-7,CSAQAQGYEQYF,TGCAGCGCCCAGGCACAGGGCTACGAGCAGTACTTC
TRBV5-1,.,.,TRBJ2-7,CASTVLEQYF,TGCGCCAGCACAGTGCTCGAGCAGTACTTC
TRBV6-1,TRBD1,.,TRBJ1-1,CASRGDRSVAEAFF,TGTGCCAGCAGGGGGGACAGGTCGGTCGCTGAAGCTTTCTTT
TRBV4-1,TRBD1,few,TRBJ1-4,CASSPGQEVEKLFF,TGCGCCAGCAGCCCGGGACAGGAAGTAGAAAAACTGTTTTTT
TRBV20-1,.,few,TRBJ2-1,CSASSTGDRWYEQFF,TGCAGTGCTAGTTCTACGGGGGACAGATGGTATGAGCAGTTCTTC
TRBV14,TRBD1,.,TRBJ2-3,CASSQLLGQGLTDTQYF,TGTGCCAGCAGCCAACTCCTGGGACAGGGGTTAACAGATACGCAGTATTTT
TRBV3-1,.,.,TRBJ2-5,CASSQVTGTRGGETQYF,TGTGCCAGCAGCCAAGTAACCGGGACCCGAGGGGGAGAGACCCAGTACTTC
TRBV11-1,.,many,TRBJ2-7,CASSFRTSSYEQYF,TGTGCCAGCAGCTTTAGGACGAGCTCCTACGAGCAGTACTTC
TRBV7-9,TRBD2,.,TRBJ2-2,CASSPGTSGRPNTGELFF,TGTGCCAGCAGCCCGGGGACTAGCGGGAGGCCAAACACCGGGGAGCTGTTTTTT
TRBV5-1,.,.,TRBJ2-6,CASSGAGSATGANVLTF,TGCGCCAGCAGCGGGGCAGGGAGTGCAACTGGGGCCAACGTCCTGACTTTC
TRBV7-2,.,many,TRBJ2-7,CASSLAYGSWSEQYF,TGTGCCAGCAGCTTAGCATACGGGAGTTGGTCCGAGCAGTACTTC
TRBV18,.,many,TRBJ1-1,CASSPKGIAKEAFF,TGTGCCAGCTCACCAAAGGGGATAGCTAAAGAAGCTTTCTTT
TRBV6-1,.,few,TRBJ1-6,CASMDSDYNSPLHF,TGTGCCAGCATGGACTCCGATTACAATTCACCCCTCCACTTT
TRBV5-1,.,.,TRBJ1-2,CASSPGDLNYGYTF,TGCGCCAGCAGCCCCGGAGACCTTAACTATGGCTACACCTTC
TRBV20-1,.,.,TRBJ2-7,CSARDHGSGYEQYF,TGCAGTGCTAGAGATCACGGGTCTGGATACGAGCAGTACTTC
TRBV2,.,few,TRBJ2-2,CASIRTENTGELFF,TGTGCCAGCATTCGGACAGAGAACACCGGGGAGCTGTTTTTT
TRBV20-1,.,few,TRBJ2-2,CSARVSNTGELFF,TGCAGTGCTAGAGTCTCGAACACCGGGGAGCTGTTTTTT
TRBV10-1,TRBD1,.,TRBJ1-1,CASSAQAGQGSGRFF,TGCGCCAGCAGTGCTCAGGCAGGACAGGGTTCGGGCCGCTTCTTT
TRBV29-1,.,few,TRBJ1-1,CSVDRTGYTEAFF,TGCAGCGTTGACCGCACAGGGTACACTGAAGCTTTCTTT
TRBV10-3,TRBD2,few,TRBJ2-7,CAIRGTSGRNEQYF,TGTGCCATCAGGGGGACTAGCGGGAGGAACGAGCAGTACTTC